The present T cell receptor beta chain was sequenced within a study of CD8+ T cells in alopecia areata. Whole-study context: A regimen of oral tofacitinib, 5 to 10 mg twice daily, was given to treated patients. Study results and limitations: Unlike in mice, where it was clearer, TCR sharing across patients was less clear, possibly HLA-related.

The sorting of PBMCs gave CD4+ and CD8+ T cells. The CDR3 totals 13 residues. Trimming took off 3 bases at V and 4 bases at J, with 9 bases between the two ends. CDR1 and CDR2 (germline): KGHSH, LQKENI. About this clone itself: Antigen unknown.

RNA extraction was followed by reverse transcription into cDNA, which acted as the sequencing template. Produced via immunoSEQ multiplex PCR; TCRdb's table is partial and in-frame only. The table records 110,000 to 150,000 clones, 58% of them present only once. The sequence was obtained from a human donor with alopecia areata. The sequencing here drew on CD4+ T cells sorted from blood, taken at week 0. This chain uses TRBV18 with TRBJ2-5; the D is unclear. The CDR3 nucleotides read TGTGCCAGCTCACCCCTCCCGGGAGAGACCCAGTACTTC. Translating it yields CASSPLPGETQYF. Together with reference TRBV18 and TRBJ2-5, the CDR3 gives the full variable domain: NAGVMQNPRHLVRRRGQEARLRCSPMKGHSHVYWYRQLPEEGLKFMVYLQKENIIDESGMPKERFSAEFPKEGPSILRIQQVVRGDSAAYFCASSPLPGETQYFGPGTRLLVL.